This note documents a single T cell receptor beta chain sequence. Its specificity is unknown. CDR1 SGHTA and CDR2 FQGTGA come from the germline V gene. The CDR3 length is 17 residues. J was trimmed by 0 bases and V by 5 bases; bases with no gene match: 7. This specimen comes from a study of shared clonotypes between healthy human individuals. Study summary: Three CD4 naive, three CD4 memory, two CD8 naive and one CD8 memory plate were used per donor. Broader study findings: Across four donors, naive CD4 shared roughly 5.2%, naive CD8 more than 3%, memory CD4 2.3%, memory CD8 approximately 0.4%. Generation probabilities of non-shared clonotypes were lower (relative to those shared by all four donors). Sequencing depth was expected to influence donor clonotype sharing.

Sequencing was performed with immunoSEQ multiplex PCR; in TCRdb, only in-frame clones are kept and a portion is missing. The sample lists about 1.5 million clones, around 98% occurring once. V and J are TRBV7-3 and TRBJ2-1; 10 bases fit TRBD2. This receptor was taken from a young man in good health. The sample was naive CD4+ T cells sorted from blood. Subset given: CD45RA+ positively selected. The CDR3 nucleotides read TGTGCCAGCAGCCCTGCTAGCGGGAGTCCCTCCTACAATGAGCAGTTCTTC. This encodes CASSPASGSPSYNEQFF.